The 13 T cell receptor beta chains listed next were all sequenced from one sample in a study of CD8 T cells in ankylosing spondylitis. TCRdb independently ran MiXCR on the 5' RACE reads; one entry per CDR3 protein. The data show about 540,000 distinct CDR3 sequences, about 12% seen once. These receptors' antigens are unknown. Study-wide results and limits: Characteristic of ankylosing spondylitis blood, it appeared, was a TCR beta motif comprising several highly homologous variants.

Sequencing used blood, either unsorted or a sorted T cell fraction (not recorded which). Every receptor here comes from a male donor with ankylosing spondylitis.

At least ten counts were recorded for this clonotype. CDR3 sequence: CAIRSISYGYTF. The CDR3 DNA follows: TGTGCCATCAGGTCTATCAGCTATGGCTACACCTTC. The rearrangement uses TRBV10-3 and TRBJ1-2; D unresolved. The CDR3 has 12 residues. Germline CDR1 is ENHRY and CDR2 is SYGVKD. V was pared by 6 bases and J by 4 bases, with 9 bases between.

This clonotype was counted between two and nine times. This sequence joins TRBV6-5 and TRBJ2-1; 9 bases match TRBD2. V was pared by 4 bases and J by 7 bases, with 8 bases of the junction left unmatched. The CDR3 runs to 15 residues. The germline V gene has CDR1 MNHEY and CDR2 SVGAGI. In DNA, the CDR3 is TGTGCCAGCAGTTCGATAGCGGGAGTAGGGAATGAGCAGTTCTTC. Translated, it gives CASSSIAGVGNEQFF.

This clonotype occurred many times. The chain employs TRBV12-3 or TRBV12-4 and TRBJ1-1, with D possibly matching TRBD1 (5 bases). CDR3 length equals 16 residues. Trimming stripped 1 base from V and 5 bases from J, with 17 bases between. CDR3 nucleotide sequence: TGTGCCAGCAGTTTAGGGCAGGGACGGTCTGCGACTGAAGCTTTCTTT. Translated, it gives CASSLGQGRSATEAFF.

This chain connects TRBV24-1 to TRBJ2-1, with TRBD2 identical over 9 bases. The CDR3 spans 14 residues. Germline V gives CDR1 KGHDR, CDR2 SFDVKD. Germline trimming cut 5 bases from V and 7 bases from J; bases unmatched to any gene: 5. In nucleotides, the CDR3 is TGTGCCACCAGTGGTCTAGCGGGGCGGAATGAGCAGTTCTTC. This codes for CATSGLAGRNEQFF.

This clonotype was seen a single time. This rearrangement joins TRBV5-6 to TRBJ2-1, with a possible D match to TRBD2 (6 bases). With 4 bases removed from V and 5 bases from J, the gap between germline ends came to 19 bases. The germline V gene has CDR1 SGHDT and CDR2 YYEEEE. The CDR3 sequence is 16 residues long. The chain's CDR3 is CASSPLSGAIDNEQFF. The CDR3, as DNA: TGTGCCAGCAGCCCCTTGTCGGGAGCTATTGACAATGAGCAGTTCTTC.

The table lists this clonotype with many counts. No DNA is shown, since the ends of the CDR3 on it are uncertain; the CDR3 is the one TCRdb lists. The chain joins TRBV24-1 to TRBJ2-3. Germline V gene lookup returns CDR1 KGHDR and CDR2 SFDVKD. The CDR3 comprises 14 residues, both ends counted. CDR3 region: CATSSTPSGNTQYF.

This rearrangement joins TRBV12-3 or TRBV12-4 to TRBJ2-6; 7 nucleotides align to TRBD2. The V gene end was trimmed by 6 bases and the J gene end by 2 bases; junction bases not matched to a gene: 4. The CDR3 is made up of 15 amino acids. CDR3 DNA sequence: TGTGCCAGCAGGGGGGGGATTGCTGGGGCCAACGTCCTGACTTTC. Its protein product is CASRGGIAGANVLTF.

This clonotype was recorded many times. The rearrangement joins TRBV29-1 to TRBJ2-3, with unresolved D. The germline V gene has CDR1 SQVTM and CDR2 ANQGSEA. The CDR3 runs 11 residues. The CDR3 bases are TGCGGGTCCACTAGCACAGATACGCAGTATTTT. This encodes CGSTSTDTQYF.

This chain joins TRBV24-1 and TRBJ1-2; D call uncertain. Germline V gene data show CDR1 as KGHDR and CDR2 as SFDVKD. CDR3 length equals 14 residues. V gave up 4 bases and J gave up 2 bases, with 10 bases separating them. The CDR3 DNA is TGTGCCACCAGTGACCCTTCGGGGAACTATGGCTACACCTTC. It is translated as CATSDPSGNYGYTF.

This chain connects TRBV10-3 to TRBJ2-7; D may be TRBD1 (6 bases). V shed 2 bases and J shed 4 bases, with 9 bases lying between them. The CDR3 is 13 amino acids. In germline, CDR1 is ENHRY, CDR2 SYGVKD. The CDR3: CAISEGGGYEQYF. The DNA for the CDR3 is TGTGCCATCAGTGAGGGGGGCGGGTACGAGCAGTACTTC.

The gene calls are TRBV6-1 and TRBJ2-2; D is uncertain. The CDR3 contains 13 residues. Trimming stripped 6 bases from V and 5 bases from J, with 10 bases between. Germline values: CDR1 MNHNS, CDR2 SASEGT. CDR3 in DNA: TGTGCCAGCAGAAACGACGGGACCGGGGAGCTGTTTTTT. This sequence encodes CASRNDGTGELFF.

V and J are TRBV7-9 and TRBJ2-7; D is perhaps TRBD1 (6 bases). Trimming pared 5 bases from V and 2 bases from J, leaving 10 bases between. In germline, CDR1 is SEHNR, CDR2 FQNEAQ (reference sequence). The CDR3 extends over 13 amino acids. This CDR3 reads CASSPGVAYEQYF. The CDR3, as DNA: TGTGCCAGCAGCCCAGGGGTCGCCTACGAGCAGTACTTC.

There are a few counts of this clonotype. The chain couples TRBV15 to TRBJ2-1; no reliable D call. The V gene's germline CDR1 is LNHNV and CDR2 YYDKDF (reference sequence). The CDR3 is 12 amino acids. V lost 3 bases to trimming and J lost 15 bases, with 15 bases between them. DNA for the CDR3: TGTGCCACCAGCAGGGGTCGGCCCGACCGGTTCTTC. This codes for CATSRGRPDRFF.